The 32 T cell receptor beta chains below all came from one sample that was sequenced in a study of OX40 agonist ivuxolimab in advanced cancers. Assay: immunoSEQ multiplex PCR; the TCRdb copy retains only in-frame clones and omits some. This repertoire shows about 28,000 clones, around 84% found once; its top ten account for roughly 30%. The sequencing here drew on CD4+ or CD8+ T cells sorted from blood, taken in a trial of the OX40 agonist ivuxolimab. These receptors all come from an adult with an advanced solid tumor such as melanoma, head and neck, liver or kidney cancer.

J is TRBJ2-1 and V is TRBV29-1, with D possibly TRBD1 on 5 matching bases. Trimming removed 7 bases at V and 3 bases at J, with 7 bases between. This CDR3 region has 11 residues. CDR1 and CDR2 (germline): SQVTM, ANQGSEA. The CDR3 coding sequence is TGCAGCGCCCAGGGCTACAATGAGCAGTTCTTC. Its protein is CSAQGYNEQFF.

V usage is TRBV20-1 and J usage is TRBJ2-1, with D unclear. V was cut by 6 bases and J by 6 bases, with 9 bases left in between. CDR3 length: 11 amino acids. In germline, CDR1 is DFQATT, CDR2 SNEGSKA (reference sequence). CDR3 residues: CSAPDSNEQFF. CDR3 bases: TGCAGTGCCCCCGATTCCAATGAGCAGTTCTTC.

The rearrangement joins TRBV11-2 to TRBJ2-1; 11 positions agree with TRBD2. The V gene end was trimmed by 3 bases and the J gene end by 0 bases; junction bases not matched to a gene: 7. There are 18 residues in the CDR3. The germline V gene has CDR1 SGHAT and CDR2 FQNNGV. The CDR3 is CASSFLAGGLSSYNEQFF. In nucleotides, the CDR3 is TGTGCCAGCAGCTTCCTAGCGGGAGGCCTGAGCTCCTACAATGAGCAGTTCTTC. Using reference TRBV11-2 and TRBJ2-1 for the parts outside the CDR3, the full variable domain is EAGVAQSPRYKIIEKRQSVAFWCNPISGHATLYWYQQILGQGPKLLIQFQNNGVVDDSQLPKDRFSAERLKGVDSTLKIQPAKLEDSAVYLCASSFLAGGLSSYNEQFFGPGTRLTVL.

The chain joins TRBV19 to TRBJ1-5; D not certain. V shed 1 base and J shed 4 bases, with 8 bases lying between them. The CDR3 has 14 residues. Germline CDR1 reads LNHDA; CDR2 reads SQIVND (reference sequence). The CDR3 DNA is TGTGCCAGTAGTATAGTGGCGGGGAATCAGCCCCAGCATTTT. Translated: CASSIVAGNQPQHF. Full variable domain (remainder filled in from reference TRBV19 and TRBJ1-5): DGGITQSPKYLFRKEGQNVTLSCEQNLNHDAMYWYRQDPGQGLRLIYYSQIVNDFQKGDIAEGYSVSREKKESFPLTVTSAQKNPTAFYLCASSIVAGNQPQHFGDGTRLSIL.

The rearrangement uses TRBV15 and TRBJ1-1; D not certain. V lost 0 bases to trimming and J lost 0 bases, with 5 bases between them. CDR1 is LNHNV and CDR2 is YYDKDF in the germline V gene (reference sequence). CDR3 length equals 14 residues. CDR3 sequence reads: CATSRDPVNTEAFF. The CDR3 DNA sequence: TGTGCCACCAGCAGAGATCCTGTGAACACTGAAGCTTTCTTT. The variable domain in full, completed from reference TRBV15 and TRBJ1-1, reads DAMVIQNPRYQVTQFGKPVTLSCSQTLNHNVMYWYQQKSSQAPKLLFHYYDKDFNNEADTPDNFQSRRPNTSFCFLDIRSPGLGDTAMYLCATSRDPVNTEAFFGQGTRLTVV.

Only one count was recorded for this clone. The rearrangement uses TRBV18 and TRBJ2-6; D possibly uses TRBD1 or TRBD2 (5 bases each). This CDR3 has 18 residues. Germline CDR1 KGHSH, CDR2 LQKENI. Trimming removed 3 bases from V and 0 bases from J, with 15 bases in between. This chain's CDR3 is CASSPHEGTLSGANVLTF. The CDR3 region has the DNA TGTGCCAGCTCACCCCATGAGGGGACGCTCTCTGGGGCCAACGTCCTGACTTTC. Combining the CDR3 with reference TRBV18 and TRBJ2-6 gives the whole variable domain NAGVMQNPRHLVRRRGQEARLRCSPMKGHSHVYWYRQLPEEGLKFMVYLQKENIIDESGMPKERFSAEFPKEGPSILRIQQVVRGDSAAYFCASSPHEGTLSGANVLTFGAGSRLTVL.

This clone rates as medium-sized. V gene TRBV5-4 combines with J gene TRBJ1-2, with TRBD1 as a possible D gene (6 bases). Trimming left V 3 bases short and J 6 bases short, with 24 bases between. The CDR3 has 17 residues. Looked up from germline, CDR1 is SGHNT and CDR2 is YYREEE (reference sequence). Here the CDR3 DNA reads TGTGCCAGCAGCTCCGGAGGGTCTGACAGGTCAGGGGATGGCTACACCTTC. Encoded protein: CASSSGGSDRSGDGYTF.

The V and J genes are TRBV5-1 and TRBJ1-4; possible D gene TRBD1, 5 bases. The germline V and J ends were trimmed by 4 bases and 0 bases, with 16 bases remaining between them. Germline V gene data show CDR1 as SGHRS and CDR2 as YFSETQ. The CDR3 totals 17 residues. CDR3 DNA sequence: TGCGCCAGCAGCACGGGAAGGGGTCGAGCAACTAATGAAAAACTGTTTTTT. Translation gives CASSTGRGRATNEKLFF. Drawing the rest from reference TRBV5-1 and TRBJ1-4, the complete variable domain is KAGVTQTPRYLIKTRGQQVTLSCSPISGHRSVSWYQQTPGQGLQFLFEYFSETQRNKGNFPGRFSGRQFSNSRSEMNVSTLELGDSALYLCASSTGRGRATNEKLFFGSGTQLSVL.

The V call is TRBV27, the J call TRBJ2-3; 11 bases fit TRBD2. CDR1 is MNHEY and CDR2 is SMNVEV in the germline V gene (reference sequence). V dropped 1 base and J dropped 0; count of bases not matched to a gene: 3. The CDR3 runs 17 residues. The CDR3 spells CASSLLASGGSTDTQYF. The DNA of the CDR3 is TGTGCCAGCAGTTTATTGGCTAGCGGGGGGAGCACAGATACGCAGTATTTT.

The chain couples TRBV28 to TRBJ2-1; D perhaps matches TRBD2 (5 bases). The length of the CDR3 is 16 residues. Per the germline V gene, CDR1 is MDHEN and CDR2 is SYDVKM. Trimming removed 4 bases from V and 5 bases from J, with 18 bases in between. CDR3 amino acids: CASSSHLSGYHNEQFF. The CDR3 DNA reads TGTGCCAGCAGTTCCCACCTGTCGGGGTATCACAATGAGCAGTTCTTC.

V usage is TRBV6-5 and J usage is TRBJ2-7, with D perhaps assigned TRBD1 or TRBD2 (6 bases each). CDR1 is MNHEY and CDR2 is SVGAGI in the germline V gene. The CDR3 has 15 amino acids. Trimming pared 5 bases from V and 1 base from J, leaving 15 bases between. The CDR3 reads CASSPSGARSYEQYF. The CDR3 bases are TGTGCCAGCAGTCCGTCGGGGGCGAGGTCCTACGAGCAGTACTTC.

The V and J genes are TRBV19 and TRBJ2-1, with D hard to call. Trimming removed 1 base from V and 0 bases from J, with 7 bases in between. Germline V gene data show CDR1 as LNHDA and CDR2 as SQIVND (reference sequence). This CDR3 spans 15 amino acids. CDR3 in amino acids: CASSIVALSYNEQFF. CDR3 bases: TGTGCCAGTAGTATAGTGGCTCTCTCCTACAATGAGCAGTTCTTC.

This clone was observed a few times. CDR3 DNA: TGTGCCAGTAGCCCCGCAGCGGGGGTCTTTAATGAGCAGTTCTTC. This translates into CASSPAAGVFNEQFF. The chain couples TRBV19 to TRBJ2-1; 8 nucleotides align to TRBD2. From germline, CDR1 is LNHDA and CDR2 SQIVND (reference sequence). With V trimmed by 6 bases and J by 7 bases, 11 bases remained unmatched. The CDR3 is 15 amino acids.

Turning to this clone: Other DNA sequences within the sample encode an identical CDR3. The gene calls are TRBV9 and TRBJ2-7, with D unresolved. This CDR3 region has 13 residues. Trimming removed 0 bases at V and 0 bases at J, with 4 bases between. Germline loops: CDR1 SGDLS, CDR2 YYNGEE. The CDR3 DNA reads TGTGCCAGCAGCGTAGAGGGCTCCTACGAGCAGTACTTC. Its protein product is CASSVEGSYEQYF. Full variable domain (remainder filled in from reference TRBV9 and TRBJ2-7): DSGVTQTPKHLITATGQRVTLRCSPRSGDLSVYWYQQSLDQGLQFLIQYYNGEERAKGNILERFSAQQFPDLHSELNLSSLELGDSALYFCASSVEGSYEQYFGPGTRLTVT.

The rearrangement joins TRBV6-5 to TRBJ1-5, with a weak D call TRBD1 (5 bases). Trimming took 2 bases from V and 5 from J, leaving 7 bases between them. The CDR3 contains 13 residues. Germline V gene data show CDR1 as MNHEY and CDR2 as SVGAGI. CDR3 in amino acids: CASSYGGYQPQHF. CDR3 nucleotide sequence: TGTGCCAGCAGTTACGGGGGGTATCAGCCCCAGCATTTT.

This clone appeared a single time. The J gene is TRBJ2-7, the V gene TRBV4-3; D might be TRBD1 (8 bases). V dropped 0 bases and J dropped 6 bases, with 18 bases sitting between them. Germline V gene lookup returns CDR1 LGHNA and CDR2 YSLEER. The CDR3 extends over 16 amino acids. This CDR3 reads CASSQDGGTGTGEQYF. The CDR3 coding sequence is TGCGCCAGCAGCCAAGACGGGGGGACAGGTACAGGCGAGCAGTACTTC.

This clone appeared a single time. The CDR3, as DNA: TGTGCCAGCAGCGTAGGGTCTAACGGCCAAGAGACCCAGTACTTC. It translates to CASSVGSNGQETQYF. This rearrangement joins TRBV9 to TRBJ2-5; no definite D call. Trimming pared 0 bases from V and 1 base from J, leaving 10 bases between. Germline loops: CDR1 SGDLS, CDR2 YYNGEE. The CDR3 covers 15 residues. Combining the CDR3 with reference TRBV9 and TRBJ2-5 gives the whole variable domain DSGVTQTPKHLITATGQRVTLRCSPRSGDLSVYWYQQSLDQGLQFLIQYYNGEERAKGNILERFSAQQFPDLHSELNLSSLELGDSALYFCASSVGSNGQETQYFGPGTRLLVL.

By frequency in the sample, this clone is medium-sized. The chain combines TRBV11-2 with TRBJ1-2, with D possibly matching TRBD1 (5 bases). Germline assignment: CDR1 SGHAT and CDR2 FQNNGV. Trimming cost V 1 base and J 8 bases, with 8 bases left between them. This CDR3 region has 12 residues. The CDR3 is CASSLGGDGYTF. The CDR3 nucleotides are TGTGCCAGCAGCTTAGGAGGGGACGGCTACACCTTC.

The chain recombines TRBV25-1 with TRBJ1-1; 11 bases map to TRBD1. CDR3 length equals 18 residues. Per germline, CDR1 MGHDK and CDR2 SYGVNS. V was pared by 0 bases and J by 4 bases, with 10 bases of the junction left unmatched. The CDR3 DNA reads TGTGCCAGCAGTGAATATTATGCCCGGGACAGGGGGAGCACTGAAGCTTTCTTT. As protein: CASSEYYARDRGSTEAFF. The full variable domain, its missing parts supplied by reference TRBV25-1 and TRBJ1-1, is EADIYQTPRYLVIGTGKKITLECSQTMGHDKMYWYQQDPGMELHLIHYSYGVNSTEKGDLSSESTVSRIRTEHFPLTLESARPSHTSQYLCASSEYYARDRGSTEAFFGQGTRLTVV.

The chain joins TRBV4-2 to TRBJ2-1; possibly TRBD1 or TRBD2 for D (5 bases each). Germline CDR1 reads LGHNA; CDR2 reads YNFKEQ. Trimming took off 2 bases at V and 2 bases at J, with 19 bases between the two ends. The CDR3 consists of 18 residues. CDR3 nucleotides: TGTGCCAGCAGCCAATTCACCGGGACCGGGGTACCCTACAATGAGCAGTTCTTC. Translation gives CASSQFTGTGVPYNEQFF.

This clone was detected only once. J is TRBJ1-6 and V is TRBV2; D remains ambiguous. The ends were cut back, 3 bases at V and 7 bases at J, with 13 bases in the middle. This CDR3 contains 15 residues. In germline, CDR1 is SNHLY, CDR2 FYNNEI. The CDR3 spells CASSEWSLWNSPLHF. CDR3 DNA: TGTGCCAGCAGTGAGTGGAGCCTCTGGAATTCACCCCTCCACTTT.

This clone appeared once. V usage is TRBV19 and J usage is TRBJ1-5; no clear D. Germline V gene lookup returns CDR1 LNHDA and CDR2 SQIVND (reference sequence). V lost 1 base and J lost 5, with 6 bases in between. This CDR3 is built from 13 residues. The CDR3 DNA follows: TGTGCCAGTAGTATAGGAGGGTATCAGCCCCAGCATTTT. Encoded protein: CASSIGGYQPQHF.

Turning to this clone: This specimen includes other DNA sequences encoding the same CDR3. The chain joins TRBV7-9 to TRBJ2-7; 9 bases are shared with TRBD1. The CDR3 has 15 residues. Germline V gene data show CDR1 as SEHNR and CDR2 as FQNEAQ (reference sequence). Trimming at V came to 3 bases and at J to 0 bases, leaving 3 bases not matched to a gene. CDR3: CASSFPGQGSYEQYF. The CDR3 coding sequence is TGTGCCAGCAGCTTCCCGGGACAGGGCTCCTACGAGCAGTACTTC.

This chain uses TRBV4-3 with TRBJ1-2; D call uncertain. Per germline, CDR1 LGHNA and CDR2 YSLEER. Trimming removed 0 bases from V and 4 bases from J, with 6 bases in between. The CDR3 is made up of 13 amino acids. Here the CDR3 DNA reads TGCGCCAGCAGCCAAGACGGTAGCTATGGCTACACCTTC. Amino acids: CASSQDGSYGYTF.

The sample holds many counts of this clone. The chain employs TRBV19 and TRBJ1-1; D unresolved. The CDR3 has 13 residues. Trimming cost V 3 bases and J 6 bases, with 11 bases left between them. Germline-derived CDR1 and CDR2 are LNHDA and SQIVND (reference sequence). This CDR3 reads CASSIFPWAEAFF. In DNA form, the CDR3 reads TGTGCCAGTAGTATTTTTCCGTGGGCTGAAGCTTTCTTT.

V gene TRBV27 combines with J gene TRBJ2-1; maybe TRBD1 (6 bases). Germline V lookup: CDR1 MNHEY, CDR2 SMNVEV (reference sequence). Trimming removed 4 bases from V and 4 bases from J, with 11 bases in between. The CDR3 length is 14 residues. The CDR3 spells CASSSPTGYNEQFF. The CDR3 DNA is TGTGCCAGCAGTTCTCCGACAGGTTACAATGAGCAGTTCTTC.

The V gene is TRBV19, the J gene TRBJ2-3; no definite D call. Trimming took off 9 bases at V and 2 bases at J, with 12 bases between the two ends. Germline V gives CDR1 LNHDA, CDR2 SQIVND (reference sequence). The CDR3 loop spans 13 amino acids. As DNA, the CDR3 is TGTGCCAGGAAGTGGAGACTCACAGATACGCAGTATTTT. It translates to CARKWRLTDTQYF.

The chain joins TRBV4-2 to TRBJ2-7, with 11 bases aligning to TRBD2. The germline gives CDR1 LGHNA, CDR2 YNFKEQ. CDR3 length equals 20 residues. V shed 1 base and J 5 bases; nucleotides not matched to a gene: 19. CDR3 nucleotides: TGTGCCAGCAGCCAAGGGGGCATCGGCGGACTAGCGGGCCCTTTGGACGAGCAGTACTTC. This codes for CASSQGGIGGLAGPLDEQYF.

The chain carries TRBV4-2 and TRBJ2-2; the match to TRBD2 covers 9 bases. Germline V gives CDR1 LGHNA, CDR2 YNFKEQ. The J segment lost 5 bases and the V segment lost 1 base, leaving 8 bases of the junction unmatched. The CDR3 loop spans 17 amino acids. The CDR3 bases are TGTGCCAGCAGCCAAGTGGCGGCGGGAGGGTTGACCGGGGAGCTGTTTTTT. It encodes CASSQVAAGGLTGELFF.

This clone was counted once. The chain recombines TRBV18 with TRBJ1-4; TRBD1 agrees at 8 bases. Germline assignment: CDR1 KGHSH and CDR2 LQKENI. With 5 bases clipped from V and 4 bases from J, the junction kept 6 bases outside the gene matches. The CDR3 loop spans 15 amino acids. This CDR3 is CASSSPGQVNEKLFF. The CDR3 coding sequence is TGTGCCAGCTCATCTCCGGGACAGGTTAATGAAAAACTGTTTTTT.

The chain links TRBV13 to TRBJ1-1, with 8 bases aligning to TRBD1. J gave up 2 bases and V 5 bases, and 4 bases lay outside the gene matches. Germline CDR1 PRHDT, CDR2 FYEKMQ (reference sequence). The CDR3 is 14 amino acids. CDR3 sequence reads: CASSDRGRNTEAFF. In DNA, the CDR3 is TGTGCCAGCAGCGACAGGGGCCGAAACACTGAAGCTTTCTTT.

The sample holds a few counts of this clone. The chain combines TRBV7-6 with TRBJ2-5, with D tentatively TRBD1 (6 bases). Trimming took off 2 bases at V and 2 bases at J, with 12 bases between the two ends. The CDR3 contains 15 residues. Germline-derived CDR1 and CDR2 are SGHVS and FNYEAQ. CDR3 protein: CASSLTRQVQETQYF. The CDR3 DNA reads as TGTGCCAGCAGCTTAACCCGACAGGTACAAGAGACCCAGTACTTC. Using reference TRBV7-6 and TRBJ2-5 for the parts outside the CDR3, the full variable domain is GAGVSQSPRYKVTKRGQDVALRCDPISGHVSLYWYRQALGQGPEFLTYFNYEAQQDKSGLPNDRFSAERPEGSISTLTIQRTEQRDSAMYRCASSLTRQVQETQYFGPGTRLLVL.